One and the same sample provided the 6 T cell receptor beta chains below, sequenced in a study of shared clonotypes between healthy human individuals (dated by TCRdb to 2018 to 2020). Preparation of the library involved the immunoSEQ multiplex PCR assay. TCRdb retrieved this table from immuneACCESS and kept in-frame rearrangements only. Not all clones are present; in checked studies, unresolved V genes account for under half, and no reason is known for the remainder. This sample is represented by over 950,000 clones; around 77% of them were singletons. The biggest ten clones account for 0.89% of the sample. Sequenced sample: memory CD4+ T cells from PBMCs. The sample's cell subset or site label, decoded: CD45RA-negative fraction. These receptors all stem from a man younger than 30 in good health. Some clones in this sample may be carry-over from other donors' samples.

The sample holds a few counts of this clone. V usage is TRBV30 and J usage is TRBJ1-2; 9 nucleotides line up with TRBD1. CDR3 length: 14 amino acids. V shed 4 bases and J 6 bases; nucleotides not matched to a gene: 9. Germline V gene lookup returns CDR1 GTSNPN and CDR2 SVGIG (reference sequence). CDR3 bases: TGTGCCTGGAATAGAGAGACAGGGGGTAATGGCTACACCTTC. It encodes CAWNRETGGNGYTF.

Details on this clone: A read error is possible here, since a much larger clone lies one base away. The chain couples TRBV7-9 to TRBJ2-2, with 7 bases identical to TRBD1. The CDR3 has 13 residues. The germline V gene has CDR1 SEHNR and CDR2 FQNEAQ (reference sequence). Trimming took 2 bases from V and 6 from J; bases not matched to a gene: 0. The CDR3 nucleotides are TGTGCCAGCAGCTTACAGGGGGCCGGGGAGCTGTTTTTT. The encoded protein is CASSLQGAGELFF. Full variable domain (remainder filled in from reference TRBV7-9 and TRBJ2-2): DTGVSQNPRHKITKRGQNVTFRCDPISEHNRLYWYRQTLGQGPEFLTYFQNEAQLEKSRLLSDRFSAERPKGSFSTLEIQRTEQGDSAMYLCASSLQGAGELFFGEGSRLTVL.

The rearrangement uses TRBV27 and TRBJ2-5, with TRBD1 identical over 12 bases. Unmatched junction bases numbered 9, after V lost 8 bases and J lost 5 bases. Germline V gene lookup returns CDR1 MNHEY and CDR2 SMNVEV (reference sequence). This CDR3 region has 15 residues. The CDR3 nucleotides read TGTGCCAGCCGTCCCGGGACAGGGGGCTGGGAGACCCAGTACTTC. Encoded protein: CASRPGTGGWETQYF.

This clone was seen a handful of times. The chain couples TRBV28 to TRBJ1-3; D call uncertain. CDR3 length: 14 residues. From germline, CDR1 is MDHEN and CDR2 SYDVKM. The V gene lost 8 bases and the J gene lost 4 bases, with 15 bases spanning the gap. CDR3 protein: CASGSQGRGNTIYF. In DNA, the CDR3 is TGTGCCAGCGGCTCTCAAGGGCGAGGAAACACCATATATTTT.

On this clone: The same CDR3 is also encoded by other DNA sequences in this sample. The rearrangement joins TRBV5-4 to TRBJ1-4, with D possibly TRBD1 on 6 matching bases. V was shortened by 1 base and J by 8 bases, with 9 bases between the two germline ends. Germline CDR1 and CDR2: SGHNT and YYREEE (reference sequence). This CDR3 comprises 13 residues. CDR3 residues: CASSLRGGEKLFF. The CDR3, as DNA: TGTGCCAGCAGCTTGCGCGGGGGCGAAAAACTGTTTTTT.

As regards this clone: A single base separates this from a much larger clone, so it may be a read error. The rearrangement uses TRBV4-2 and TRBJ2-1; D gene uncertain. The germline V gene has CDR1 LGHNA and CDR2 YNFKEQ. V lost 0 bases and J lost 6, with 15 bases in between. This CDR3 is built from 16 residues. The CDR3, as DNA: TGTGCCAGCAGCCAAGATGAAGGTAGCTGGAGCAATGAGCAGTTCTTC. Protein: CASSQDEGSWSNEQFF.